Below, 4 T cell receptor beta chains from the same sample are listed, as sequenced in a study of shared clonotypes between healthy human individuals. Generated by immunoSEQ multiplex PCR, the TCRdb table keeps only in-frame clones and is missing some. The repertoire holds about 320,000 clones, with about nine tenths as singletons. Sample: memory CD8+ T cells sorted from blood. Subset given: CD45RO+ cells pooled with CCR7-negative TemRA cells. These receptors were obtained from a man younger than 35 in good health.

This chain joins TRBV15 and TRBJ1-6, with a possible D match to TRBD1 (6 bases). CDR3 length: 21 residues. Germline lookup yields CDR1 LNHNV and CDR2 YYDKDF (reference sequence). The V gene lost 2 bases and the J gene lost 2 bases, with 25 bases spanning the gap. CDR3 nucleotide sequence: TGTGCCACCAGCAGAACGGGGGCAGACAAAAGGGGAGCGGCCTATAATTCACCCCTCCACTTT. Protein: CATSRTGADKRGAAYNSPLHF.

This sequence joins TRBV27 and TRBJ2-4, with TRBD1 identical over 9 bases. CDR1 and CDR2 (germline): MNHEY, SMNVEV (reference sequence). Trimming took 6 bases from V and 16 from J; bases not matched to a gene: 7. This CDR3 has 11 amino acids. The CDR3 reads CASSYRDRVYF. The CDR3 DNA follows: TGTGCCAGCAGCTACCGGGACAGGGTATACTTC.

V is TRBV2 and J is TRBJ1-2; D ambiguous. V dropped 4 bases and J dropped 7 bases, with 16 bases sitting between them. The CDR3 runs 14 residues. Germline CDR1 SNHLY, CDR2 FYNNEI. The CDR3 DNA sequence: TGTGCCAGCAGTGTTGAGGTCATTTATAGTGGCTACACCTTC. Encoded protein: CASSVEVIYSGYTF. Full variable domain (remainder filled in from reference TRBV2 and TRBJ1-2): EPEVTQTPSHQVTQMGQEVILRCVPISNHLYFYWYRQILGQKVEFLVSFYNNEISEKSEIFDDQFSVERPDGSNFTLKIRSTKLEDSAMYFCASSVEVIYSGYTFGSGTRLTVV.

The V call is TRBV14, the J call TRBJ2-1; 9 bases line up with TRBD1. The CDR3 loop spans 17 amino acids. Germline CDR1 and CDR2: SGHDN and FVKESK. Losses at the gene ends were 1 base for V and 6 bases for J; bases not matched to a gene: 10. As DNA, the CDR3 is TGTGCCAGCAGCCAAGCCCCGGGGACAGGGTGGGCCAATGAGCAGTTCTTC. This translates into CASSQAPGTGWANEQFF.